Listed below are T cell receptor beta chains from one sample, sequenced in a study of T cells in Graves' hyperthyroidism and ophthalmopathy. TCRdb re-derived calls from the multiplex PCR reads in MiXCR, one entry per CDR3 protein. Seen here are 500,000 to 550,000 distinct CDR3 sequences, about a fifth observed once, and the top ten hold roughly 29%. The material sequenced was blood. These receptors were collected from a man aged 18 to 29 with Graves' hyperthyroidism. Both conserved end residues are part of each CDR3. Fields, in order: D gene, J gene, clone size, V gene, CDR3 DNA, CDR3 protein. A D gene is named only where the DNA matches it firmly. Clone size appears in some rows only: once, few, many, or a class for an expanded clone.

>-|TRBJ1-1|once|TRBV30
TGTGCCTGGAGCAGTTCTTACAGAGTGAACACTGAAGCTTTCTTT
CAWSSSYRVNTEAFF
>-|TRBJ1-5|many|TRBV12-5
TGTGCTAGTGGTCCGGACTCCCGGGATCAGCCCCAGCATTTT
CASGPDSRDQPQHF
>-|TRBJ1-2|many|TRBV12-3/TRBV12-4
TGTGCCAGCAGCCGCTCAACAGGAAACGCGCTGCTTAACTATGGCTACACCTTC
CASSRSTGNALLNYGYTF
>-|TRBJ1-2|many|TRBV2
TGTGCCAGCAACGGATACGGCTACACCTTC
CASNGYGYTF
>-|TRBJ2-2|few|TRBV5-1
TGCGCCAGCAGCTCCAGTATATCCGCTCCCCCCACCGGGGAGCTGTTTTTT
CASSSSISAPPTGELFF
>TRBD1|TRBJ1-2|many|TRBV6-4
TGTGCCAGCAGTCCACTCCAGGGGGCCGGTGGCTACACCTTC
CASSPLQGAGGYTF
>-|TRBJ1-1|-|TRBV20-1
TGCAGTGCTAGAGTGAGGAGGGACACTGAAGCTTTCTTT
CSARVRRDTEAFF
>-|TRBJ2-5|many|TRBV28
TGTGCCAGCAGTTTAATGGTTGAGGTGGGGGAGACCCAGCACTTC
CASSLMVEVGETQHF
>-|TRBJ1-1|many|TRBV30
TGTGCCTGGAGTGTTTTACCGAACACTGAAGCTTTCTTT
CAWSVLPNTEAFF
>TRBD1|TRBJ2-2|many|TRBV12-3/TRBV12-4
TGTGCCAGCACCCTCGCCCTACAGGGGATTGGCACCGGGGAGCTGTTTTTT
CASTLALQGIGTGELFF
>-|TRBJ2-5|-|TRBV19
TGTGCCAGTAGTATGAACGGTGGCGAGACCCAGTACTTC
CASSMNGGETQYF
>-|TRBJ1-2|many|TRBV12-3/TRBV12-4
TGTGCCAGCCTTCCGGACGATAACTATGGCTACACCTTC
CASLPDDNYGYTF
>TRBD1|TRBJ2-5|many|TRBV6-1
TGTGCCAGCAGTGGGGGGACAGGGGCCCTGGTAACCCAGTACTTC
CASSGGTGALVTQYF
>-|TRBJ1-5|many|TRBV10-3
TGTGCCATCAGTGAGCAACCTAGCAATCAGCCCCAGCATTTT
CAISEQPSNQPQHF
>-|TRBJ2-7|many|TRBV7-2
TGTGCCAGCAGCTCTTACCGTGGACAGGAGCAGTACTTC
CASSSYRGQEQYF
>TRBD1|TRBJ1-2|many|TRBV28
TGTGCCAGCGGGGGACCGGGACAGGGAGGGTCGGATGGCTACACCTTC
CASGGPGQGGSDGYTF
>TRBD1|TRBJ2-7|-|TRBV13
TGTGCCAGCAGCCTCTGGACAGGTAGAAACGGCGAGCAGTACTTC
CASSLWTGRNGEQYF
>-|TRBJ2-5|many|TRBV20-1
TGCAGTGCTTGGGGCAGTCAAGAGACCCAGTACTTC
CSAWGSQETQYF
>TRBD2|TRBJ2-2|-|TRBV4-2
TGTGCCAGCAGCCGGGGTAGCGGGGGGGTCACGAACACCGGGGAGCTGTTTTTT
CASSRGSGGVTNTGELFF
>-|TRBJ2-2|many|TRBV29-1
TGCAGCGTTGAAGGGTGGACCGGGGAGCTGTTTTTT
CSVEGWTGELFF
>-|TRBJ2-5|many|TRBV6-5
TGTGCCAGCAGCGGTCGTGGGTCCGAGACCCAGTACTTC
CASSGRGSETQYF
>-|TRBJ2-6|-|TRBV10-2
TGCGCCAGCACGGAGAGCTCTGGGGCCAACGTCCTGACTTTC
CASTESSGANVLTF
>-|TRBJ2-7|many|TRBV7-6
TGTGCCAGCAGCTTAAAGTATGGCTCAGCCTACGAGCAGTACTTC
CASSLKYGSAYEQYF
>TRBD1|TRBJ1-2|many|TRBV27
TGTGCCAGCAGTTTACGGACAGGGGGCATAAACTATGGCTACACCTTC
CASSLRTGGINYGYTF
>-|TRBJ2-5|-|TRBV20-1
TGCAGTGCTCACTGGACGGTGTACCAAGAGACCCAGTACTTC
CSAHWTVYQETQYF
>TRBD1|TRBJ1-2|many|TRBV7-2
TGTGCCAGCAGCTTGACAGGGAGGGAGGCTGGCTACACCTTC
CASSLTGREAGYTF
>TRBD1|TRBJ2-7|-|TRBV6-5
TGTGCCAGCAGTTCGAAGGACAGGGGGCCCCTCTACGAGCAGTACTTC
CASSSKDRGPLYEQYF
>TRBD1|TRBJ2-7|once|TRBV9
TGTGCCAGCAGCGCCGGGACAGCGGTGGTCTACGAGCAGTACTTC
CASSAGTAVVYEQYF
>-|TRBJ1-3|few|TRBV9
TGTGCCAGCAGCGTCATCCCTTCAGCGGGAAACACCATATATTTT
CASSVIPSAGNTIYF
>-|TRBJ2-5|few|TRBV6-5
TGTGCCAGCCTAACATACCAAGAGACCCAGTACTTC
CASLTYQETQYF
>TRBD1|TRBJ1-5|many|TRBV28
TGTGCCAGCAGTTTATACCTTCTACAGGGGGCTTCTCTTTCGGGACAGCCCCAGCATTTT
CASSLYLLQGASLSGQPQHF
>-|TRBJ1-1|many|TRBV5-1
TGCGCCAGCAGCTTGGCCGACGTCAGCCCGGAGACTGAAGCTTTCTTT
CASSLADVSPETEAFF
>-|TRBJ1-1|few|TRBV18
TGTGCCAGCTCACCAAAAGCCGGAGGGGAAGCGACTTTCTTT
CASSPKAGGEATFF
>TRBD1|TRBJ1-2|many|TRBV27
TGTGCCAGCAGTCAGCCGGGACAGGGAGCCTATGGCTACACCTTC
CASSQPGQGAYGYTF
>TRBD1|TRBJ1-2|many|TRBV6-5
TGTGCCAGCGGACCCACCCTAGGGGGCTACTATGGCTACACCTTC
CASGPTLGGYYGYTF
>-|TRBJ1-5|many|TRBV2
TGTGCCAGCACCCAACAGGGACCTCAGCCCCAGCATTTT
CASTQQGPQPQHF
>-|TRBJ1-2|many|TRBV20-1
TGCAGTGCTAGCGGGGGGGGACTCCCGGTTGGCTACACCTTC
CSASGGGLPVGYTF
>-|TRBJ2-7|many|TRBV30
TGTGCCTGGAGCCAGGGACTTTCCTACGAGCAGTACTTC
CAWSQGLSYEQYF
>TRBD1|TRBJ1-5|few|TRBV4-1
TGCGCCAGCAGCCAACCGGACAGGATCGGGCCCCAGCATTTT
CASSQPDRIGPQHF
>-|TRBJ2-7|-|TRBV2
TGTGCCAGCAGTGACACGAGACTACCCGTTTACGAGCAGTACTTC
CASSDTRLPVYEQYF
>TRBD1|TRBJ2-5|many|TRBV24-1
TGTGCCACCAGGAGACAGGGCGCAGAGACCCAGTACTTC
CATRRQGAETQYF
>-|TRBJ2-2|-|TRBV28
TGTGCCAGCAGTACTGGGACTTCAGAGGGGGAGCTGTTTTTT
CASSTGTSEGELFF
>-|TRBJ2-2|few|TRBV11-2
TGTGCCAGCAGTGGGGGCCGCGGGTTCACCGGGGAGCTGTTTTTT
CASSGGRGFTGELFF
>TRBD1|TRBJ2-2|many|TRBV12-3/TRBV12-4
TGTGCCAGCAGTTGGGACAGCCACCCCAACACCGGGGAGCTGTTTTTT
CASSWDSHPNTGELFF
>-|TRBJ2-4|-|TRBV18
TGTGCCAGCTCACCAATGGGGGCTACGGTCAAAAACATTCAGTACTTC
CASSPMGATVKNIQYF
>-|TRBJ1-5|many|TRBV28
TGTGCCAGCAGTTTAGGGGGAGGGTTCTCCAATCAGCCCCAGCATTTT
CASSLGGGFSNQPQHF
>-|TRBJ2-5|-|TRBV11-2
TGTGCCAGCAGCTACAACGGGGCAGGGGAACAAGAGACCCAGTACTTC
CASSYNGAGEQETQYF
>TRBD1|TRBJ2-2|once|TRBV28
TGTGCCAGCAAGGGCGCGACAGGGGCTAGCACCGGGGAGCTGTTTTTT
CASKGATGASTGELFF
>-|TRBJ2-7|many|TRBV14
TGTGCCAGCAGTCCCTCGGGACTGACCTACGAGCAGTACTTC
CASSPSGLTYEQYF
>-|TRBJ1-1|many|TRBV11-2
TGTGCCAGCAGCTTAGTGGGCGGATCAGGGGTGAACACTGAAGCTTTCTTT
CASSLVGGSGVNTEAFF
>TRBD2|TRBJ2-2|once|TRBV12-5
TGTGCTAGTGGTTTGGATCACCCCTTCCTAGCGGGAGTTCCCTTCACCGGGGAGCTGTTTTTT
CASGLDHPFLAGVPFTGELFF
>-|TRBJ1-6|few|TRBV6-1
TGTGCCAGCAGTGTAGACAGAAATTCACCCCTCCACTTT
CASSVDRNSPLHF
>TRBD2|TRBJ2-5|many|TRBV7-2
TGTGCCAGCAGCAGTTCTAGCGGCGAGACCCAGTACTTC
CASSSSSGETQYF
>-|TRBJ2-2|few|TRBV12-3/TRBV12-4
TGTGCCAGCAGTCGGGGCCATAACACCGGGGAGCTGTTTTTT
CASSRGHNTGELFF
>TRBD1|TRBJ2-2|many|TRBV20-1
TGCAGTGCCCTTGGGGACAGGAGCGCGAACACCGGGGAGCTGTTTTTT
CSALGDRSANTGELFF
>-|TRBJ1-1|-|TRBV28
TGTGCCAGCGGGATGGGGGGGAACACTGAAGCTTTCTTT
CASGMGGNTEAFF
>-|TRBJ2-7|many|TRBV20-1
TGCAGTGCTAGAGATTGGGGTACCCCCTACGAGCAGTACTTC
CSARDWGTPYEQYF
>TRBD1|TRBJ1-5|once|TRBV28
TGTGCCAGCAGGCCTTCCCGGGACAGGGGAGAGCAGCCCCAGCATTTT
CASRPSRDRGEQPQHF
>-|TRBJ2-2|many|TRBV28
TGTGCCGGTGCCCGACAGAACACCGGGGAGCTGTTTTTT
CAGARQNTGELFF